These 32 T cell receptor beta chains were sequenced from one sample in a study of cytomegalovirus exposure and HLA in healthy donors. The PCR contained 60 Vbeta and 13 Jbeta primers. Sequencing used immunoSEQ multiplex PCR; TCRdb keeps in-frame clones, though not all of them. The sample has around 170,000 clones, just under 80% seen once. What was sequenced was PBMCs. Receptors originate from a woman aged 45 to 65 in good health and CMV-seropositive.

V usage is TRBV28 and J usage is TRBJ2-2; 7 bases fit TRBD1. V was clipped by 5 bases and J by 1 base; unmatched bases: 4. The CDR3 is 15 amino acids. Germline CDR1 and CDR2: MDHEN and SYDVKM. The CDR3 protein is CASSPRQGNTGELFF. DNA for the CDR3: TGTGCCAGCAGTCCCCGACAGGGGAACACCGGGGAGCTGTTTTTT.

The chain links TRBV28 to TRBJ1-5; D perhaps matches TRBD1 (5 bases). The V gene's germline CDR1 is MDHEN and CDR2 SYDVKM. The CDR3 sequence is 13 residues long. Trimming left V 8 bases short and J 9 bases short, with 17 bases between. The CDR3 reads CASRGGPWSPQHF. The CDR3, as DNA: TGTGCCAGCCGGGGGGGTCCTTGGTCGCCCCAGCATTTT.

A few counts support this clone. The rearrangement uses TRBV2 and TRBJ1-6; maybe TRBD1 (6 bases). The CDR3 runs 14 residues. V was clipped by 4 bases and J by 10 bases, with 14 bases between them. CDR1 is SNHLY and CDR2 is FYNNEI in the germline V gene. This CDR3 reads CASSGLRGDSPLHF. The CDR3 DNA follows: TGTGCCAGCAGTGGTCTCAGGGGAGACTCACCCCTCCACTTT.

This clone has only one observation. This chain links TRBV11-2 with TRBJ1-1; the match to TRBD1 covers 8 bases. The J segment lost 6 bases and the V segment lost 4 bases, leaving 4 bases of the junction unmatched. This CDR3 region has 13 residues. Germline values: CDR1 SGHAT, CDR2 FQNNGV. The chain's CDR3 is CASSSQGAAEAFF. In nucleotides, the CDR3 is TGTGCCAGCAGCTCCCAGGGGGCGGCTGAAGCTTTCTTT.

This clone turned up a few times. The chain joins TRBV30 to TRBJ2-7; TRBD2 matches at 7 bases. V was pared by 2 bases and J by 2 bases, with 15 bases of the junction left unmatched. The CDR3 is 17 amino acids. Germline assignment: CDR1 GTSNPN and CDR2 SVGIG (reference sequence). The CDR3 region is CAWSPPPRLAVTYEQYF. The DNA for the CDR3 is TGTGCCTGGAGTCCCCCCCCAAGACTAGCAGTTACCTACGAGCAGTACTTC.

The V and J genes are TRBV7-2 and TRBJ1-2, with TRBD1 matching over 8 bases. Germline V lookup: CDR1 SGHTA, CDR2 FQGNSA. The CDR3 covers 15 residues. Trimming took 1 base from V and 2 from J; bases not matched to a gene: 3. The CDR3 reads CASSLVGQGNYGYTF. DNA for the CDR3: TGTGCCAGCAGCTTAGTTGGACAGGGCAACTATGGCTACACCTTC.

The chain recombines TRBV11-3 with TRBJ2-2, with TRBD2 matching over 8 bases. Trimming took 1 base from V and 4 from J; bases not matched to a gene: 2. This CDR3 comprises 15 residues. CDR1 and CDR2 (germline): SGHNT, YENEEA. DNA for the CDR3: TGTGCCAGCAGCTTAGCGGGGGGGCCCACCGGGGAGCTGTTTTTT. Protein product: CASSLAGGPTGELFF.

The chain links TRBV4-3 to TRBJ1-4; 7 nucleotides line up with TRBD1. The CDR3 consists of 18 residues. V lost 0 bases and J lost 7; bases outside the gene matches: 14. Germline V lookup: CDR1 LGHNA, CDR2 YSLEER. The CDR3 DNA is TGCGCCAGCAGCCAAGATGACGGGCGTAGGGGGACAGTTGAAAAACTGTTTTTT. Translated: CASSQDDGRRGTVEKLFF.

The J gene is TRBJ1-2, the V gene TRBV4-1, with 7 bases lining up with TRBD1. J gave up 7 bases and V 0 bases, and 5 bases lay outside the gene matches. The CDR3 is made up of 14 amino acids. Per the germline V gene, CDR1 is MGHRA and CDR2 is YSYEKL. The CDR3 DNA reads TGCGCCAGCAGCCAAGAAGTACAGGGGACTGGCTACACCTTC. This gives the protein CASSQEVQGTGYTF.

V usage is TRBV11-2 and J usage is TRBJ1-1, with D possibly matching TRBD1 (5 bases). Germline V gene sequence: CDR1 SGHAT, CDR2 FQNNGV. This CDR3 contains 15 residues. Trimming left V 5 bases short and J 6 bases short, with 19 bases between. CDR3 loop: CASSPQGAGGAEAFF. DNA for the CDR3: TGTGCCAGCAGCCCTCAAGGGGCGGGGGGAGCTGAAGCTTTCTTT. Full variable domain (remainder filled in from reference TRBV11-2 and TRBJ1-1): EAGVAQSPRYKIIEKRQSVAFWCNPISGHATLYWYQQILGQGPKLLIQFQNNGVVDDSQLPKDRFSAERLKGVDSTLKIQPAKLEDSAVYLCASSPQGAGGAEAFFGQGTRLTVV.

This chain links TRBV19 with TRBJ1-1, with D perhaps matching TRBD1 (5 bases). Germline-derived CDR1 and CDR2 are LNHDA and SQIVND (reference sequence). Between the trimmed V and J ends, which lost 5 bases and 8 bases, there was a span of 9 bases. The CDR3 loop spans 11 amino acids. CDR3: CASSAAGEAFF. CDR3 DNA sequence: TGTGCCAGTAGTGCGGCAGGGGAAGCTTTCTTT.

The V and J genes are TRBV5-1 and TRBJ2-1, with TRBD2 matching over 8 bases. Germline values: CDR1 SGHRS, CDR2 YFSETQ. The CDR3 is 16 amino acids. V was pared by 4 bases and J by 2 bases, with 8 bases of the junction left unmatched. This chain's CDR3 is CASSPGGGVAYNEQFF. The CDR3 nucleotides read TGCGCCAGCAGCCCGGGGGGGGGAGTAGCCTACAATGAGCAGTTCTTC.

This sequence joins TRBV11-2 and TRBJ1-3; TRBD1 matches 9 bases. The CDR3 contains 19 residues. Germline V gene sequence: CDR1 SGHAT, CDR2 FQNNGV. The trim removed 1 base at V and 0 bases at J, leaving 10 bases unmatched. This CDR3 reads CASSLGRGQGTNSGNTIYF. For the CDR3, the DNA is TGTGCCAGCAGCTTAGGACGGGGACAGGGAACGAACTCTGGAAACACCATATATTTT.

The genes are TRBV28 and TRBJ2-7; TRBD1 matches at 7 bases. Germline V lookup: CDR1 MDHEN, CDR2 SYDVKM. The CDR3 covers 15 residues. The junction had 8 bases not matched to a gene; V was cut back by 0 bases and J by 6 bases. DNA of the CDR3: TGTGCCAGCAGTTTATGGGCAGGGGGTAAAGGCGAGCAGTACTTC. Protein sequence: CASSLWAGGKGEQYF.

This clone occurred once. This chain connects TRBV6-1 to TRBJ2-3, with 8 bases fitting TRBD2. Unmatched junction bases numbered 10, after V lost 4 bases and J lost 4 bases. Germline CDR1 MNHNS, CDR2 SASEGT. CDR3 length equals 16 residues. For the CDR3, the DNA is TGTGCCAGCAGTGCCCGTACGGGGGGGCCCCCAGATACGCAGTATTTT. Its translation: CASSARTGGPPDTQYF.

This clone was found once. The chain uses TRBV13 and TRBJ2-5; 11 bases are a match to TRBD2. The trim removed 4 bases at V and 1 base at J, leaving 5 bases unmatched. The germline CDR1 and CDR2 sequences are PRHDT and FYEKMQ (reference sequence). This CDR3 is built from 16 residues. CDR3 amino acids: CASSSRTSGLQETQYF. DNA of the CDR3: TGTGCCAGCAGCTCCCGGACTAGCGGGCTCCAAGAGACCCAGTACTTC.

This clone was recorded once. The J gene is TRBJ1-2, the V gene TRBV7-9; D unclear. V was trimmed by 1 base and J by 8 bases, leaving 8 bases between them. The CDR3 contains 12 residues. The V gene's germline CDR1 is SEHNR and CDR2 FQNEAQ (reference sequence). The CDR3 loop reads CASSLDLGGYTF. DNA for the CDR3: TGTGCCAGCAGCTTAGACCTGGGCGGCTACACCTTC.

V and J are TRBV5-1 and TRBJ1-1; D gene uncertain. CDR1 SGHRS and CDR2 YFSETQ come from the germline V gene. The CDR3 totals 17 residues. V dropped 1 base and J dropped 4 bases, with 20 bases sitting between them. The CDR3 loop is CASSLTPGPRESTEAFF. CDR3 nucleotide sequence: TGCGCCAGCAGCTTGACGCCAGGCCCACGTGAGAGCACTGAAGCTTTCTTT.

This clone was picked up one time. The chain carries TRBV4-3 and TRBJ2-7; possible D gene TRBD2, 6 bases. The CDR3 length is 14 residues. Germline V gene lookup returns CDR1 LGHNA and CDR2 YSLEER. Trimming shortened V by 3 bases and J by 3 bases, and 12 bases separated the two germline ends. DNA for the CDR3: TGCGCCAGCAGCCATTCGGGGGAGAGCTACGAGCAGTACTTC. The encoded protein is CASSHSGESYEQYF.

This clone has a single count. The chain employs TRBV10-3 and TRBJ2-7; D possibly corresponds to TRBD1 (6 bases). CDR1 and CDR2 from the germline V gene are ENHRY and SYGVKD. V lost 0 bases to trimming and J lost 2 bases, with 8 bases between them. This CDR3 has 14 amino acids. The CDR3 region has the DNA TGTGCCATCAGTGAGTCGGACAGTCCCTACGAGCAGTACTTC. Translating it yields CAISESDSPYEQYF.

The V gene is TRBV11-3, the J gene TRBJ2-7, with 10 bases fitting TRBD2. The CDR3 length is 15 residues. Losses at the gene ends were 6 bases for V and 5 bases for J; bases not matched to a gene: 10. Germline V gene data show CDR1 as SGHNT and CDR2 as YENEEA. In DNA, the CDR3 is TGTGCCAGCAGTTCCTTAGCGGGGGGTAACCACGAGCAGTACTTC. Translating it yields CASSSLAGGNHEQYF.

This rearrangement joins TRBV10-2 to TRBJ2-1, with 8 bases matching TRBD2. Germline loops: CDR1 WSHSY, CDR2 SAAADI. The V gene end was trimmed by 5 bases and the J gene end by 8 bases; junction bases not matched to a gene: 14. The CDR3 totals 16 residues. The CDR3 is CASSKLSGGQGYEQFF. The CDR3 nucleotides are TGCGCCAGCAGTAAACTAAGCGGGGGCCAGGGGTATGAGCAGTTCTTC.

This clone is a singleton in its sample. One end of the junction does not line up with germline, which may come from a read error. This rearrangement joins TRBV7-7 to TRBJ2-7, with TRBD1 identical over 7 bases. The germline V gene encodes CDR1 SSHAT and CDR2 FNYEAQ (reference sequence). The CDR3 runs to 15 residues. The CDR3 sequence: CASSLAQGQSYEQYF. CDR3 sequence (DNA): TGTGCTAGCAGCTTAGCTCAGGGACAGTCCTACGAGCAGTACTTC.

This clone has only one observation. The genes are TRBV9 and TRBJ2-2, with D perhaps matching TRBD2 (6 bases). CDR1 and CDR2 from the germline V gene are SGDLS and YYNGEE. V lost 0 bases and J lost 5, with 14 bases in between. The CDR3 runs 16 residues. In nucleotides, the CDR3 is TGTGCCAGCAGCGTAGCTTTGACTAGAGGTACCGGGGAGCTGTTTTTT. Its protein product is CASSVALTRGTGELFF.

This clone has more than one count but fewer than ten. J is TRBJ1-2 and V is TRBV4-3, with 8 bases aligning to TRBD1. The ends lost 0 bases at V and 3 bases at J; junction bases unmatched: 6. There are 16 residues in the CDR3. CDR1 is LGHNA and CDR2 is YSLEER in the germline V gene. The CDR3 loop is CASSQDVTGEDYGYTF. For the CDR3, the DNA is TGCGCCAGCAGCCAAGATGTGACAGGGGAAGACTATGGCTACACCTTC.

V and J are TRBV5-4 and TRBJ2-5, with D maybe TRBD2 (5 bases). V lost 3 bases, J lost 7 bases, and 16 bases lay in between. This CDR3 has 14 amino acids. CDR1 is SGHNT, CDR2 YYREEE, per germline (reference sequence). CDR3 loop: CASSSAVGEGTQYF. CDR3 DNA sequence: TGTGCCAGCAGCTCGGCGGTCGGGGAAGGGACCCAGTACTTC.

This chain uses TRBV19 with TRBJ2-7; 9 bases align to TRBD1. The CDR3 has 18 residues. The germline gives CDR1 LNHDA, CDR2 SQIVND (reference sequence). Losses at the gene ends were 5 bases for V and 3 bases for J; bases not matched to a gene: 17. CDR3 sequence: CASSSRDRVTQNRYEQYF. CDR3 DNA sequence: TGTGCCAGTAGTTCGCGGGACAGGGTTACCCAAAACCGCTACGAGCAGTACTTC.

This clone was recorded once. The chain combines TRBV4-2 with TRBJ1-2; 12 nucleotides line up with TRBD1. The CDR3 sequence is 17 residues long. The germline V gene encodes CDR1 LGHNA and CDR2 YNFKEQ. V was clipped by 1 base and J by 8 bases; unmatched bases: 11. The chain's CDR3 is CASSQVGTGGEGTGYTF. CDR3 coding DNA: TGTGCCAGCAGCCAAGTAGGGACAGGGGGCGAAGGGACCGGCTACACCTTC.

Turning to this clone: One end of the junction varies from germline; a read error may be responsible. The J gene is TRBJ2-1, the V gene TRBV7-7; 8 bases align to TRBD1. The CDR3 has 16 amino acids. Germline CDR1 and CDR2: SSHAT and FNYEAQ (reference sequence). This CDR3 reads CASSTHTGTGYNEQFF. Here the CDR3 DNA reads TGTGCTAGCAGCACACACACCGGGACAGGATACAATGAGCAGTTCTTC.

Points on this clone: Other nucleotide sequences in the sample specify the same CDR3. The chain couples TRBV11-2 to TRBJ2-7; D is perhaps TRBD1 (6 bases). Germline CDR1 is SGHAT and CDR2 is FQNNGV. The CDR3 sequence is 12 residues long. Trimming shortened V by 5 bases and J by 3 bases, and 8 bases separated the two germline ends. This CDR3 is CASSLQGYEQYF. The CDR3 DNA sequence: TGTGCCAGCAGCCTACAGGGCTACGAGCAGTACTTC.

This clone was observed a handful of times. This chain connects TRBV21-1 to TRBJ2-4; the table's D call TRBD2 went unverified against the DNA. TRBV21-1 is reported as a pseudogene. This CDR3 is built from 20 residues. CDR3 coding DNA: TGTGCCAGCAGCAAATCCAACGGGGGACTAATTGGGGGTGGCAAAAACATTCAGTACTTC. It translates to CASSKSNGGLIGGGKNIQYF.

This sequence joins TRBV28 and TRBJ1-2; TRBD1 aligns across 8 bases. Germline V CDR1 and CDR2: MDHEN, SYDVKM. The CDR3 loop spans 12 amino acids. Trimming at V came to 7 bases and at J to 9 bases, leaving 7 bases not matched to a gene. CDR3 amino acids: CASTAGQARYTF. The CDR3 DNA is TGTGCCAGCACCGCGGGACAGGCTCGCTACACCTTC.